The next 9 T cell receptor beta chains were all read from a single sample in a study of blood T cell repertoires in COVID-19. Libraries were prepared by immunoSEQ multiplex PCR; TCRdb keeps only in-frame clonotypes and omits some of them. The sample includes about 49,000 clones, around 82% of them seen just once. Sequences were obtained from peripheral blood. The receptors here all came from a woman in her sixties or seventies with acute or convalescent COVID-19.

The rearrangement uses TRBV12-5 and TRBJ1-1; tentative D call: TRBD1 (6 bases). The CDR3 runs to 16 residues. Trimming removed 0 bases at V and 1 base at J, with 12 bases between. CDR1 is LGHNT and CDR2 is FRNRAP in the germline V gene. CDR3 sequence: CASGLVLDSSNTEAFF. DNA of the CDR3: TGTGCTAGTGGTTTGGTATTGGACAGCTCGAACACTGAAGCTTTCTTT.

The chain couples TRBV5-8 to TRBJ2-7; D is possibly TRBD1 (5 bases). The length of the CDR3 is 15 residues. V gave up 4 bases and J gave up 2 bases, with 16 bases separating them. Germline V gives CDR1 SGHTS, CDR2 YDEGEE. CDR3 nucleotides: TGTGCCAGCAGCCAGTTGGGGCTTACCGCCTACGAGCAGTACTTC. As protein: CASSQLGLTAYEQYF.

The chain combines TRBV14 with TRBJ1-2, with 8 bases lining up with TRBD1. This CDR3 is built from 17 residues. Germline loops: CDR1 SGHDN, CDR2 FVKESK. V was pared by 5 bases and J by 4 bases, with 15 bases of the junction left unmatched. The CDR3 reads CASSRTAGQGSLYGYTF. The CDR3 coding sequence is TGTGCCAGCAGCAGAACCGCCGGACAGGGCTCACTCTATGGCTACACCTTC.

This chain links TRBV5-1 with TRBJ1-2; 7 bases are a match to TRBD1. Looked up from germline, CDR1 is SGHRS and CDR2 is YFSETQ. J was trimmed by 8 bases and V by 4 bases; bases with no gene match: 8. CDR3 length equals 13 residues. For the CDR3, the DNA is TGCGCCAGCAGCCCCGAGGGGGCAGGCGGCTACACCTTC. It yields the protein CASSPEGAGGYTF.

The chain links TRBV7-3 to TRBJ2-3, with a tentative D call TRBD2 (6 bases). The CDR3 contains 11 residues. V lost 6 bases, J lost 10 bases, and 11 bases lay in between. CDR1 and CDR2 from the germline V gene are SGHTA and FQGTGA. The CDR3 sequence: CASRGDSAQYF. The DNA for the CDR3 is TGTGCCAGCAGGGGGGACTCCGCGCAGTATTTT.

This chain links TRBV13 with TRBJ1-2; D may be TRBD1 (6 bases). Germline CDR1 is PRHDT and CDR2 is FYEKMQ (reference sequence). V shed 4 bases and J shed 4 bases, with 16 bases lying between them. The CDR3 consists of 15 residues. The CDR3 coding sequence is TGTGCCAGCAGCTACGCCGGGACACCCAGCTATGGCTACACCTTC. Translation: CASSYAGTPSYGYTF. Full variable domain (remainder filled in from reference TRBV13 and TRBJ1-2): AAGVIQSPRHLIKEKRETATLKCYPIPRHDTVYWYQQGPGQDPQFLISFYEKMQSDKGSIPDRFSAQQFSDYHSELNMSSLELGDSALYFCASSYAGTPSYGYTFGSGTRLTVV.

This clone has just a few counts. V is TRBV6-5 and J is TRBJ1-4, with 7 nucleotides matching TRBD1. The germline CDR1 and CDR2 sequences are MNHEY and SVGAGI. The ends lost 10 bases at V and 7 bases at J; junction bases unmatched: 9. This CDR3 spans 13 amino acids. In DNA form, the CDR3 reads TGTGCCACCGCAGAGAGGACAGGTGAAAAACTGTTTTTT. This translates into CATAERTGEKLFF.

The chain combines TRBV6-6 with TRBJ1-1; D is possibly TRBD1 (5 bases). CDR3 length: 14 residues. Germline V CDR1 and CDR2: MNHNY, SVGAGI (reference sequence). V was shortened by 2 bases and J by 1 base, with 8 bases between the two germline ends. CDR3 sequence reads: CASSYLDTNTEAFF. In nucleotides, the CDR3 is TGTGCCAGCAGTTACCTGGACACGAACACTGAAGCTTTCTTT.

In DNA, the CDR3 is TGCGCCAGCTCCGAATATAGACAGGGGGAAGCTTTCTTT. Amino acid sequence: CASSEYRQGEAFF. The gene calls are TRBV5-1 and TRBJ1-1, with 8 positions matching TRBD1. The CDR3 loop spans 13 amino acids. With 7 bases clipped from V and 8 bases from J, the junction kept 10 bases outside the gene matches. Looked up from germline, CDR1 is SGHRS and CDR2 is YFSETQ.